This TCR beta chain appears in the sequencing data of a study of OX40 agonist ivuxolimab in advanced cancers. Turning to the study itself: Eligibility admitted prior anti-PD-1, anti-PD-L1 or anti-CTLA-4 therapy; about 40% had some. Findings of the study overall: Expanded clones were, on average, more numerous in CD8+ T cells than in CD4+.

Of note for this clone: Its antigen remains unknown.

Method: immunoSEQ multiplex PCR; TCRdb's copy keeps in-frame clones and lacks some. The table lists about 93,000 clones, 90% to 95% of them singletons. Trimming took off 1 base at V and 1 base at J, with 5 bases between the two ends. The germline V gene encodes CDR1 SGHDT and CDR2 YYEEEE. The CDR3 length is 13 residues. This specimen was CD4+ or CD8+ T cells sorted from blood, taken in a trial of the OX40 agonist ivuxolimab. This chain uses TRBV5-6 with TRBJ1-1; the D is unclear. The sequence came from an adult with an advanced solid tumor such as melanoma, head and neck, liver or kidney cancer. The CDR3 sequence is CASSLLPNTEAFF. CDR3 DNA sequence: TGTGCCAGCAGCTTGCTCCCGAACACTGAAGCTTTCTTT.